Presented here are 17 T cell receptor beta chains from one specimen sequenced in a study of blood T cell repertoires in COVID-19. Assay: immunoSEQ multiplex PCR; the TCRdb copy retains only in-frame clones and omits some. The table lists 70,000 to 80,000 clones, 91% of them singletons. Sequenced material: peripheral blood. The receptors derive from a woman aged 60-70 years with active COVID-19.

This chain connects TRBV5-6 to TRBJ1-1; D not resolved. Trimming removed 0 bases at V and 1 base at J, with 4 bases between. The CDR3 runs to 13 residues. CDR1 SGHDT and CDR2 YYEEEE come from the germline V gene. The CDR3 DNA reads TGTGCCAGCAGCTTGGCCGGGAACACTGAAGCTTTCTTT. This codes for CASSLAGNTEAFF.

The chain couples TRBV5-5 to TRBJ1-5, with D uncertain. Trimming stripped 0 bases from V and 0 bases from J, with 7 bases between. The germline V gene encodes CDR1 SGHKS and CDR2 YYEKEE (reference sequence). This CDR3 region has 15 residues. The CDR3 spells CASSLGQFSNQPQHF. CDR3 nucleotides: TGTGCCAGCAGCTTGGGGCAGTTTAGCAATCAGCCCCAGCATTTT. Looking up the rest from reference TRBV5-5 and TRBJ1-5 gives the full variable domain: DAGVTQSPTHLIKTRGQQVTLRCSPISGHKSVSWYQQVLGQGPQFIFQYYEKEERGRGNFPDRFSARQFPNYSSELNVNALLLGDSALYLCASSLGQFSNQPQHFGDGTRLSIL.

As to this clone: A read error may produce the germline difference seen at one junction end. This sequence joins TRBV6-6 and TRBJ1-1, with 7 nucleotides matching TRBD1. Germline CDR1 MNHNY, CDR2 SVGAGI (reference sequence). This CDR3 is 16 amino acids long. CDR3 DNA: TGTGCCAGCAGACCAATTTCGGGACAGATTAACACTGAAGGTTTCTTT. The encoded protein is CASRPISGQINTEGFF.

V gene TRBV28 combines with J gene TRBJ2-5, with D perhaps matching TRBD2 (5 bases). Germline assignment: CDR1 MDHEN and CDR2 SYDVKM. Trimming removed 7 bases from V and 10 bases from J, with 13 bases in between. This CDR3 is built from 11 residues. The CDR3 DNA reads TGTGCCAGCACCACACGGGGAAACCAGTACTTC. It encodes CASTTRGNQYF.

The chain employs TRBV10-2 and TRBJ2-7; D unresolved. Trimming removed 8 bases from V and 7 bases from J, with 18 bases in between. CDR1 is WSHSY, CDR2 SAAADI, per germline. This CDR3 comprises 13 residues. The CDR3 sequence is CASQADRVLEQYF. The CDR3 DNA reads as TGCGCCAGCCAAGCAGATCGGGTTTTGGAGCAGTACTTC.

The J gene is TRBJ1-2, the V gene TRBV28; 11 nucleotides match TRBD1. The germline V gene has CDR1 MDHEN and CDR2 SYDVKM. V lost 5 bases, J lost 8 bases, and 10 bases stayed unmatched. The CDR3 covers 15 residues. As DNA, the CDR3 is TGTGCCAGCAGTCTCCCGGACAGGGGGCTTTCGGGCTACACCTTC. As protein: CASSLPDRGLSGYTF.

This chain uses TRBV19 with TRBJ1-4; 7 bases are shared with TRBD1. Germline trimming cut 7 bases from V and 3 bases from J; bases unmatched to any gene: 5. The CDR3 length is 14 residues. Per germline, CDR1 LNHDA and CDR2 SQIVND (reference sequence). The CDR3 DNA reads as TGTGCCAGTACCCCGACAGGGCCTAATGAAAAACTGTTTTTT. It specifies CASTPTGPNEKLFF.

The chain uses TRBV5-1 and TRBJ2-2, with D possibly being TRBD1 (7 bases). The germline V gene has CDR1 SGHRS and CDR2 YFSETQ. Between the trimmed V and J ends, which lost 1 base and 4 bases, there was a span of 11 bases. CDR3 length: 15 amino acids. The CDR3 nucleotides read TGCGCCAGCAGCTTGCGGCAGGGGGGCACCGGGGAGCTGTTTTTT. This sequence encodes CASSLRQGGTGELFF.

This chain joins TRBV6-1 and TRBJ1-1; D is perhaps TRBD1 (5 bases). From germline, CDR1 is MNHNS and CDR2 SASEGT. This CDR3 is built from 16 residues. With 4 bases removed from V and 6 bases from J, the gap between germline ends came to 21 bases. CDR3 coding DNA: TGTGCCAGCAGTGTGGGGACTCAGGGTCAGTTAGCTGAAGCTTTCTTT. Translating gives CASSVGTQGQLAEAFF.

The V and J genes are TRBV19 and TRBJ2-1; TRBD2 aligns across 9 bases. Germline values: CDR1 LNHDA, CDR2 SQIVND (reference sequence). This CDR3 contains 15 residues. Unmatched junction bases numbered 8, after V lost 5 bases and J lost 6 bases. The chain's CDR3 is CASSSLAGVLNEQFF. CDR3 nucleotides: TGTGCCAGTAGTTCCTTAGCGGGAGTACTCAATGAGCAGTTCTTC.

V usage is TRBV24-1 and J usage is TRBJ1-5; 9 bases align to TRBD1. Germline CDR1 is KGHDR and CDR2 is SFDVKD. The CDR3 contains 12 residues. Unmatched junction bases numbered 3, after V lost 10 bases and J lost 6 bases. CDR3 amino acids: CATGQGSQPQHF. The CDR3 DNA follows: TGTGCCACGGGACAGGGTAGTCAGCCCCAGCATTTT.

The rearrangement links TRBV18 to TRBJ2-1; TRBD1 agrees at 9 bases. CDR1 and CDR2 from the germline V gene are KGHSH and LQKENI. The CDR3 totals 15 residues. The V and J ends lost 2 bases and 2 bases, in that order; junction bases with no gene match: 1. DNA for the CDR3: TGTGCCAGCTCACCAACAGGGGGCACCTACAATGAGCAGTTCTTC. This sequence encodes CASSPTGGTYNEQFF.

The V gene is TRBV5-1, the J gene TRBJ2-3; no firm D call. Trimming shortened V by 0 bases and J by 3 bases, and 2 bases separated the two germline ends. Per the germline V gene, CDR1 is SGHRS and CDR2 is YFSETQ. The CDR3 extends over 12 amino acids. CDR3 DNA sequence: TGCGCCAGCAGCTTGGCAACAGATACGCAGTATTTT. This sequence encodes CASSLATDTQYF.

The chain employs TRBV18 and TRBJ1-1, with D uncertain. The V gene's germline CDR1 is KGHSH and CDR2 LQKENI. The CDR3 covers 14 residues. V was pared by 6 bases and J by 4 bases, with 15 bases between. As DNA, the CDR3 is TGTGCCAGCTCTCTGGGAGGGCTGAGCACTGAAGCTTTCTTT. Its translation: CASSLGGLSTEAFF.

The J gene is TRBJ2-7, the V gene TRBV6-2 or TRBV6-3; weak D call: TRBD2 (7 bases). Germline values: CDR1 MNHEY, CDR2 SVGEGT. CDR3 size: 18 residues. V dropped 5 bases and J dropped 6 bases, with 29 bases sitting between them. CDR3 loop: CASSPNPFGGARPSEQYF. CDR3 nucleotides: TGTGCCAGCAGTCCGAACCCTTTTGGGGGGGCCCGCCCCAGCGAGCAGTACTTC.

V usage is TRBV19 and J usage is TRBJ2-1; TRBD1 aligns across 8 bases. Germline V lookup: CDR1 LNHDA, CDR2 SQIVND (reference sequence). The length of the CDR3 is 16 residues. Germline trimming cut 5 bases from V and 0 bases from J; bases unmatched to any gene: 6. This chain's CDR3 is CASSPKDRGSYNEQFF. CDR3 bases: TGTGCCAGTAGTCCGAAAGACAGGGGCTCCTACAATGAGCAGTTCTTC.

This sequence joins TRBV7-9 and TRBJ1-1; 9 bases agree with TRBD1. Trimming took 6 bases from V and 10 from J; bases not matched to a gene: 9. CDR3 length: 13 residues. Germline V gene lookup returns CDR1 SEHNR and CDR2 FQNEAQ (reference sequence). CDR3 bases: TGTGCCAGCAGTAAAGGACAGGGGTCGGGAGCTTTCTTT. Translation gives CASSKGQGSGAFF.